These 32 T cell receptor beta chains originate from one sample sequenced in a study of human T cells and chemical hapten exposure. TCRdb used MiXCR to reprocess the RACE reads, holding one entry per CDR3 protein. The data show about 82,000 distinct CDR3 sequences, 10% to 15% seen once. The sample's time point: patch test 3, about 24 weeks after DPC sensitization. Treatment noted: therapeutic diphenylcyclopropenone sensitization with weekly scalp DPC. The material sequenced was whole blood, taken in connection with sensitization to the hapten diphenylcyclopropenone (DPC). The receptors here all came from a woman aged 45-65 years with alopecia areata. Some clones in this sample may be carry-over from other donors' samples.

A few counts support this clonotype. The rearrangement links TRBV29-1 to TRBJ1-1; D unresolved. Germline CDR1 is SQVTM and CDR2 is ANQGSEA. The CDR3 spans 12 residues. Trimming stripped 4 bases from V and 11 bases from J, with 17 bases between. The CDR3 sequence is CSVGTAQSGAFF. CDR3 bases: TGCAGCGTTGGTACAGCTCAAAGTGGGGCTTTCTTT.

The chain carries TRBV20-1 and TRBJ1-3; possible D gene TRBD1, 6 bases. Per the germline V gene, CDR1 is DFQATT and CDR2 is SNEGSKA (reference sequence). Trimming cost V 7 bases and J 4 bases, with 11 bases left between them. The CDR3 totals 12 residues. The chain's CDR3 is CSVWGAGNTIYF. CDR3 nucleotides: TGCAGTGTTTGGGGGGCGGGAAACACCATATATTTT.

This clonotype was seen a few times. The chain employs TRBV30 and TRBJ2-1, with no clear D. Trimming left V 2 bases short and J 8 bases short, with 13 bases between. The CDR3 is made up of 13 amino acids. Germline V lookup: CDR1 GTSNPN, CDR2 SVGIG (reference sequence). CDR3 residues: CAWSPTPWHEQFF. As DNA, the CDR3 is TGTGCCTGGAGTCCGACCCCGTGGCATGAGCAGTTCTTC.

V gene TRBV5-1 combines with J gene TRBJ2-3; TRBD2 aligns across 10 bases. Germline V gives CDR1 SGHRS, CDR2 YFSETQ. The CDR3 totals 15 residues. V was pared by 5 bases and J by 5 bases, with 8 bases of the junction left unmatched. The CDR3 spells CASRQLAGSGDTQYF. DNA for the CDR3: TGCGCCAGCAGGCAACTAGCGGGATCAGGAGATACGCAGTATTTT.

The gene calls are TRBV11-2 and TRBJ1-5; D ambiguous. Germline CDR1 and CDR2: SGHAT and FQNNGV. The CDR3 contains 13 residues. V was clipped by 5 bases and J by 4 bases, with 9 bases between them. The chain's CDR3 is CASSQTANQPQHF. The CDR3 nucleotides are TGTGCCAGCAGCCAGACCGCAAATCAGCCCCAGCATTTT.

The sample holds many counts of this clonotype. The V gene is TRBV29-1, the J gene TRBJ1-2, with TRBD1 matching 8 bases. Germline-derived CDR1 and CDR2 are SQVTM and ANQGSEA. The J segment lost 8 bases and the V segment lost 7 bases, leaving 3 bases of the junction unmatched. The CDR3 is made up of 10 amino acids. CDR3 nucleotide sequence: TGCAGCGCGGGGACAGGCGGCTACACCTTC. This gives the protein CSAGTGGYTF.

This clonotype was recorded many times. The rearrangement uses TRBV9 and TRBJ1-6, with D tentatively TRBD1 (6 bases). The CDR3 covers 15 residues. V lost 0 bases and J 9 bases, leaving 13 bases between the germline ends. Looked up from germline, CDR1 is SGDLS and CDR2 is YYNGEE. The CDR3 coding sequence is TGTGCCAGCAGCGTAGAATCCGGACAGATTTCACCCCTCCACTTT. Its translation is CASSVESGQISPLHF.

For the CDR3, the DNA is TGTGCCAGCAGCTTGGCCGAGCGGGGAGGGTTCTTC. Encoded protein: CASSLAERGGFF. The chain couples TRBV5-8 to TRBJ2-1; 7 bases fit TRBD2. The CDR3 contains 12 residues. Germline CDR1 and CDR2: SGHTS and YDEGEE. With V trimmed by 0 bases and J by 15 bases, 6 bases remained unmatched.

The rearrangement joins TRBV29-1 to TRBJ2-3; no definite D call. V lost 4 bases and J 4 bases, leaving 9 bases between the germline ends. From germline, CDR1 is SQVTM and CDR2 ANQGSEA. CDR3 length equals 12 residues. The chain's CDR3 is CSVGEVADTQYF. CDR3 nucleotides: TGCAGCGTTGGTGAGGTCGCAGATACGCAGTATTTT.

This clonotype has more than one count but fewer than ten. This chain links TRBV2 with TRBJ1-5; D gene unclear. The CDR3 is made up of 13 amino acids. Deletions cut 8 bases from V and 3 bases from J, with 11 bases between. The V gene's germline CDR1 is SNHLY and CDR2 FYNNEI. CDR3 nucleotide sequence: TGTGCCAGCGCGCTGGGGAACAATCAGCCCCAGCATTTT. Amino acid sequence: CASALGNNQPQHF. The variable domain in full, with the rest retrieved from reference TRBV2 and TRBJ1-5, is EPEVTQTPSHQVTQMGQEVILRCVPISNHLYFYWYRQILGQKVEFLVSFYNNEISEKSEIFDDQFSVERPDGSNFTLKIRSTKLEDSAMYFCASALGNNQPQHFGDGTRLSIL.

This clonotype was observed many times. The genes are TRBV29-1 and TRBJ1-4, with TRBD1 matching 8 bases. Germline trimming cut 6 bases from V and 7 bases from J; bases unmatched to any gene: 1. The CDR3 has 11 residues. In germline, CDR1 is SQVTM, CDR2 ANQGSEA. The chain's CDR3 is CSVGQGEKLFF. CDR3 in DNA: TGCAGCGTCGGACAGGGTGAAAAACTGTTTTTT.

In this sample, this clonotype turned up many times. V is TRBV20-1 and J is TRBJ2-7, with 8 bases matching TRBD2. CDR1 and CDR2 from the germline V gene are DFQATT and SNEGSKA (reference sequence). Trimming cost V 0 bases and J 5 bases; bases outside gene matches: 9. This CDR3 has 15 amino acids. The CDR3 region has the DNA TGCAGTGCTAGAGATTGGAGCGGGAGTGGTAACGAGCAGTACTTC. Its protein is CSARDWSGSGNEQYF.

This clonotype was seen at least ten times. The chain combines TRBV2 with TRBJ1-1; D not certain. V lost 7 bases and J lost 3, with 18 bases in between. CDR1 is SNHLY, CDR2 FYNNEI, per germline. The CDR3 sequence is 15 residues long. Here the CDR3 reads CASKSMRGADTEAFF. DNA of the CDR3: TGTGCCAGCAAGTCGATGCGAGGTGCGGACACTGAAGCTTTCTTT. Using reference TRBV2 and TRBJ1-1 for the parts outside the CDR3, the full variable domain is EPEVTQTPSHQVTQMGQEVILRCVPISNHLYFYWYRQILGQKVEFLVSFYNNEISEKSEIFDDQFSVERPDGSNFTLKIRSTKLEDSAMYFCASKSMRGADTEAFFGQGTRLTVV.

V is TRBV25-1 and J is TRBJ1-1; unclear D gene. The CDR3 length is 15 residues. From germline, CDR1 is MGHDK and CDR2 SYGVNS. Trimming removed 3 bases at V and 0 bases at J, with 11 bases between. CDR3 region: CASSDAKEMNTEAFF. CDR3 in DNA: TGTGCCAGCAGTGATGCGAAGGAGATGAACACTGAAGCTTTCTTT.

In regard to this clonotype: Just one base apart from a much larger clone, this may be a read error. The chain uses TRBV7-9 and TRBJ1-2; TRBD1 matches at 8 bases. Germline trimming cut 8 bases from V and 5 bases from J; bases unmatched to any gene: 13. Germline values: CDR1 SEHNR, CDR2 FQNEAQ (reference sequence). The CDR3 has 15 residues. The CDR3 nucleotides are TGTGCCAGCGGCCCGTCTCAGGGGGCGCGGTATGGCTACACCTTC. It is translated as CASGPSQGARYGYTF.

This clonotype was seen a single time. A much bigger clone sits one base away, suggesting this may be a read error. The gene calls are TRBV7-2 and TRBJ2-4; D possibly corresponds to TRBD2 (6 bases). The CDR3 consists of 17 residues. V was pared by 1 base and J by 8 bases, with 21 bases between. Germline CDR1 reads SGHTA; CDR2 reads FQGNSA. The CDR3 is CASSLGLVFRESDIQYF. The CDR3 DNA is TGTGCCAGCAGCTTAGGACTAGTATTTAGGGAGTCGGACATTCAGTACTTC.

The J gene is TRBJ2-3, the V gene TRBV20-1; 13 bases agree with TRBD2. CDR1 is DFQATT and CDR2 is SNEGSKA in the germline V gene (reference sequence). This CDR3 is 16 amino acids long. The ends lost 4 bases at V and 5 bases at J; junction bases unmatched: 9. The CDR3 nucleotides are TGCAGTGCTACACTCGGGACTAGCGGGATGATAGATACGCAGTATTTT. This translates into CSATLGTSGMIDTQYF.

This clonotype was recorded at least ten times. The rearrangement links TRBV7-9 to TRBJ2-5, with D possibly matching TRBD2 (5 bases). The V end was cut by 3 bases, the J end by 1 base, with 6 bases between. Germline V gives CDR1 SEHNR, CDR2 FQNEAQ (reference sequence). This CDR3 contains 13 residues. DNA of the CDR3: TGTGCCAGCAGCTTCGCGGGCCAAGAGACCCAGTACTTC. Translating gives CASSFAGQETQYF.

The chain recombines TRBV29-1 with TRBJ2-3; 7 bases agree with TRBD1. Trimming removed 6 bases from V and 4 bases from J; junction bases left unmatched: 13. The CDR3 totals 15 residues. Germline lookup yields CDR1 SQVTM and CDR2 ANQGSEA. CDR3 region: CSVAATGENPDTQYF. DNA for the CDR3: TGCAGCGTAGCCGCTACAGGGGAAAACCCAGATACGCAGTATTTT.

The V call is TRBV19, the J call TRBJ2-1; 7 bases align to TRBD2. The CDR3 has 15 residues. Germline loops: CDR1 LNHDA, CDR2 SQIVND (reference sequence). The J segment lost 3 bases and the V segment lost 3 bases, leaving 5 bases of the junction unmatched. DNA of the CDR3: TGTGCCAGTAGTATCGCGGCTAGCGGCTACAATGAGCAGTTCTTC. This gives the protein CASSIAASGYNEQFF.

This clonotype appeared a few times. The chain recombines TRBV11-2 with TRBJ1-1; tentative D call: TRBD1 (6 bases). The CDR3 has 19 amino acids. Germline assignment: CDR1 SGHAT and CDR2 FQNNGV. Trimming cost V 7 bases and J 1 base, with 28 bases left between them. This CDR3 is CASNFRTPGQGLSNTEAFF. CDR3 bases: TGTGCCAGCAACTTTAGGACTCCAGGGCAGGGGCTCTCGAACACTGAAGCTTTCTTT.

This clonotype was recorded at least ten times. This sequence joins TRBV20-1 and TRBJ2-5; unclear D gene. Germline V gene data show CDR1 as DFQATT and CDR2 as SNEGSKA (reference sequence). This CDR3 is built from 13 residues. Trimming removed 3 bases at V and 4 bases at J, with 12 bases between. The CDR3 spells CSASLSAIETQYF. DNA for the CDR3: TGCAGTGCTAGTCTCTCGGCCATAGAGACCCAGTACTTC.

This clonotype has just a few counts. J is TRBJ2-2 and V is TRBV20-1; maybe TRBD1 (7 bases). Germline CDR1 reads DFQATT; CDR2 reads SNEGSKA (reference sequence). V lost 1 base, J lost 3 bases, and 18 bases lay in between. This CDR3 comprises 17 residues. CDR3 loop: CSARGGTAKEYTGELFF. The CDR3 nucleotides read TGCAGTGCTAGAGGCGGGACAGCTAAAGAATACACCGGGGAGCTGTTTTTT.

In this sample, this clonotype turned up many times. V gene TRBV29-1 combines with J gene TRBJ1-2; D call uncertain. V was pared by 2 bases and J by 9 bases, with 16 bases between. The CDR3 runs to 13 residues. Germline CDR1 is SQVTM and CDR2 is ANQGSEA. The CDR3, as DNA: TGCAGCGTTGAAAATCCGGGAGGCGGAAGCTACACCTTC. Protein sequence: CSVENPGGGSYTF.

This clonotype was seen repeatedly, ten times or more. The V call is TRBV25-1, the J call TRBJ1-4; no firm D call. Germline assignment: CDR1 MGHDK and CDR2 SYGVNS. Trimming removed 2 bases from V and 13 bases from J, with 20 bases in between. This CDR3 spans 15 amino acids. The CDR3 region has the DNA TGTGCCAGCAGTGAAGGTTACTATGAAAACGATGGACTGTTTTTT. Its protein product is CASSEGYYENDGLFF.

The genes are TRBV3-1 and TRBJ2-5; a weak D match, TRBD1 (6 bases). The CDR3 runs 14 residues. Trimming pared 0 bases from V and 5 bases from J, leaving 10 bases between. Germline CDR1 reads LGHDT; CDR2 reads YNNKEL (reference sequence). This CDR3 is CASSQEPGEETQYF. Here the CDR3 DNA reads TGTGCCAGCAGCCAAGAGCCAGGGGAGGAGACCCAGTACTTC.

This clonotype was detected a few times. This chain uses TRBV20-1 with TRBJ1-1, with no clear D. CDR1 is DFQATT and CDR2 is SNEGSKA in the germline V gene (reference sequence). V lost 6 bases to trimming and J lost 0 bases, with 11 bases between them. The CDR3 extends over 13 amino acids. Here the CDR3 DNA reads TGCAGTGCCTCACTCCACATGAACACTGAAGCTTTCTTT. This codes for CSASLHMNTEAFF.

This clonotype was found many times. V usage is TRBV30 and J usage is TRBJ1-1, with TRBD1 matching over 9 bases. Per the germline V gene, CDR1 is GTSNPN and CDR2 is SVGIG (reference sequence). Germline trimming cut 5 bases from V and 6 bases from J; bases unmatched to any gene: 7. The CDR3 extends over 13 amino acids. CDR3 protein: CAWAGTGISEAFF. CDR3 nucleotides: TGTGCCTGGGCCGGGACAGGGATATCTGAAGCTTTCTTT. Based on the CDR3 plus reference TRBV30 and TRBJ1-1, the full variable domain is SQTIHQWPATLVQPVGSPLSLECTVEGTSNPNLYWYRQAAGRGLQLLFYSVGIGQISSEVPQNLSASRPQDRQFILSSKKLLLSDSGFYLCAWAGTGISEAFFGQGTRLTVV.

This clonotype came up many times. V and J are TRBV7-9 and TRBJ2-1, with 9 nucleotides matching TRBD2. Germline V gives CDR1 SEHNR, CDR2 FQNEAQ (reference sequence). This CDR3 spans 16 amino acids. J lost 7 bases, V lost 5 bases, and 12 bases had no gene match. The CDR3: CASSLSGSVRFNEQFF. The CDR3 coding sequence is TGTGCCAGCAGCCTTAGCGGGAGCGTTCGATTTAATGAGCAGTTCTTC.

This clonotype appeared many times. The chain links TRBV5-1 to TRBJ2-1, with D uncertain. V was clipped by 3 bases and J by 0 bases, with 10 bases between them. Germline CDR1 is SGHRS and CDR2 is YFSETQ. This CDR3 is built from 15 residues. This chain's CDR3 is CASSSSAASYNEQFF. The CDR3 region has the DNA TGCGCCAGCAGCTCCAGCGCCGCCTCCTACAATGAGCAGTTCTTC.

This clonotype was found many times. V usage is TRBV19 and J usage is TRBJ1-5, with 8 bases fitting TRBD1. Germline values: CDR1 LNHDA, CDR2 SQIVND (reference sequence). J gave up 5 bases and V 5 bases, and 2 bases lay outside the gene matches. There are 13 residues in the CDR3. DNA for the CDR3: TGTGCCAGTAGTGGACAGGGTTATCAGCCCCAGCATTTT. Its protein is CASSGQGYQPQHF.

This clonotype was counted many times. The chain recombines TRBV12-3 or TRBV12-4 with TRBJ1-1; D gene uncertain. CDR3 length: 16 amino acids. V was clipped by 7 bases and J by 5 bases, with 23 bases between them. The CDR3 coding sequence is TGTGCCAGCACCCCAGGATGGGCATCGCCTGCTACTGAAGCTTTCTTT. Translation gives CASTPGWASPATEAFF.